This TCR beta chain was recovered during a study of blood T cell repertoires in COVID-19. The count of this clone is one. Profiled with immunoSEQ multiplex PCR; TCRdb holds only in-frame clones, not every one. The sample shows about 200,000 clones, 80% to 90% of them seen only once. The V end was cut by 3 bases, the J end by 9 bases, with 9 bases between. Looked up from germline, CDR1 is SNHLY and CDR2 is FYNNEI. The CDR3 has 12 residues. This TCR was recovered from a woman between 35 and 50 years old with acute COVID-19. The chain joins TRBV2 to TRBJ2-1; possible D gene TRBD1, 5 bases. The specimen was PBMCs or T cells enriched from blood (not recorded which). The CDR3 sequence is CASSDERGEQFF. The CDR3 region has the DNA TGTGCCAGCAGTGATGAAAGGGGTGAGCAGTTCTTC.